The entry below gives a single T cell receptor (beta chain) sequence along with its context. 0.5 to 1 ug RNA was reverse transcribed with random hexamers. Amplification of TCR beta CDR3 across 54 Vbeta and 13 Jbeta was performed with immunoSEQ multiplex PCR. TCRdb ran MiXCR on the immunoSEQ multiplex PCR reads and lists one entry per CDR3 protein. The sample lists around 200,000 distinct CDR3 sequences, approximately 95% seen once, with under 0.12% in the top ten. The T cells that were sequenced for TCR beta were CD8+ and CD4+ cells from blood. Healthy donors matched for age and sex were used as controls. FACS enriched CD8+ TEMRA cells, while bulk CD8+ and CD4+ were negatively isolated. This specimen comes from a study of CD8 T cells in Susac syndrome. Germline-derived CDR1 and CDR2 are SQVTM and ANQGSEA. CDR3 length: 14 residues. The ends were cut back, 6 bases at V and 0 bases at J, with 11 bases in the middle.

This clonotype was obtained from a human donor in good health. V and J are TRBV29-1 and TRBJ2-2; D might be TRBD1 (6 bases). Sequencing input: CD4+ T cells from PBMCs. CDR3 protein: CSVVQGANTGELFF. Here the CDR3 DNA reads TGCAGCGTGGTACAGGGCGCGAACACCGGGGAGCTGTTTTTT.